This TCR beta chain comes out of a study of CD8+ T cells in alopecia areata. The sample's treatment: oral pan-JAK inhibitor, 5-10 mg twice daily. Researchers picked out CD4+ and CD8+ T cells from PBMCs by sorting. Sequencing used cDNA as its template, made by extracting RNA and reverse transcribing it. Data came from immunoSEQ multiplex PCR; TCRdb stores just in-frame clones and leaves some out. The sample lists 100,000 to 150,000 clones, roughly 50% seen once, with around 30% in the top ten. Turning to this clone: Its antigen is not identified.

Study observations and caveats: Scalp clonality and expanded CD8+ clones among the top 100 fell significantly with tofacitinib.

The CDR3 has 15 residues. V lost 0 bases to trimming and J lost 4 bases, with 12 bases between them. The TCR comes from a human donor with alopecia areata. Source: CD8+ T cells sorted from blood, taken at week 4, from a patient treated with tofacitinib. The chain has TRBV23-1 and TRBJ1-2; D not resolved. TRBV23-1 is known as an ORF, though its function is uncertain. The DNA of the CDR3 is TGCGCCAGCAGTCAATCGGGCCGGGTGGCCTATGGCTACACCTTC. Amino acid sequence: CASSQSGRVAYGYTF.